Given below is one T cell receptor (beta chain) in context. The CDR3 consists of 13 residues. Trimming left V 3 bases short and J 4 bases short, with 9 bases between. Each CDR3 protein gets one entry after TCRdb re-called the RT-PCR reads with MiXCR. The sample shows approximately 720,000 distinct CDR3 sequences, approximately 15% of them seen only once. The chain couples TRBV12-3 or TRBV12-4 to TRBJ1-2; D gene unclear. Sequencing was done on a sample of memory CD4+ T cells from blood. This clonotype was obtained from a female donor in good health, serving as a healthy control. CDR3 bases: TGTGCCAGCAGTTTGGATGAGCTCTATGGCTACACCTTC. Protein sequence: CASSLDELYGYTF.